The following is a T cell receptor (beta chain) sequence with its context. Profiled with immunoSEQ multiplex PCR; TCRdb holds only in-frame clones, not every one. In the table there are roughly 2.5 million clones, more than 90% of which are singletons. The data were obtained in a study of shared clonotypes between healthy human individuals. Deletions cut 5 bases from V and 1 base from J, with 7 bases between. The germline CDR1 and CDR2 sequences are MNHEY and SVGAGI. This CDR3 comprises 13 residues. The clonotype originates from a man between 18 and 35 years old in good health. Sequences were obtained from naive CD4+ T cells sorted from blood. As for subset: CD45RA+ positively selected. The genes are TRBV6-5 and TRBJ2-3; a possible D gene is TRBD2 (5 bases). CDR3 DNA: TGTGCCAGCAGTGGACTCGGCACAGATACGCAGTATTTT. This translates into CASSGLGTDTQYF.